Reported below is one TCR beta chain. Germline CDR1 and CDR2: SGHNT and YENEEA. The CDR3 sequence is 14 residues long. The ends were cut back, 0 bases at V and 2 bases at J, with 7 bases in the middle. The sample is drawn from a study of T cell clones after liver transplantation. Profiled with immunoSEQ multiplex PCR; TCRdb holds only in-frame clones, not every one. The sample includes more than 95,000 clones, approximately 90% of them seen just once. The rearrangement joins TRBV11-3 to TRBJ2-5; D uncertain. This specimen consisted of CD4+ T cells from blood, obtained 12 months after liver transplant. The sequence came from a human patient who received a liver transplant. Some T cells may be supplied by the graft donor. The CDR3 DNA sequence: TGTGCCAGCAGCTTAGATCCAGCTCAAGAGACCCAGTACTTC. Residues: CASSLDPAQETQYF.